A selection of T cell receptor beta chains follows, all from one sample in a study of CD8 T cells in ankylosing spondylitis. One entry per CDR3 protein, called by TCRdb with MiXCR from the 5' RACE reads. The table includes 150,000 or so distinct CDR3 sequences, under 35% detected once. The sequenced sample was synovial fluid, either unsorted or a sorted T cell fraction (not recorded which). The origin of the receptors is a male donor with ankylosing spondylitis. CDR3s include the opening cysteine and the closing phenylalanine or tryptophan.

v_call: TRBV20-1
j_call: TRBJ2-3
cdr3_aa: CSARFALAASTDTQYF

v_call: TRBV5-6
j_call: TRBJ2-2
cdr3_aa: CASSFTGSHGTGELFF

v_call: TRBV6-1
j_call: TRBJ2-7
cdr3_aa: CASSLRQDLEQYF

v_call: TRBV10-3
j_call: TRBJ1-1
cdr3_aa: CATETGSSTEAFF

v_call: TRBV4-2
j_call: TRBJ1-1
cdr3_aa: CASSQGGLDTEAFF

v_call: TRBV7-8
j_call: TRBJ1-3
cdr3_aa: CASSSRTEGNTIYF

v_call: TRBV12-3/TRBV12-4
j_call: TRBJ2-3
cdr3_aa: CASRHYGADTQYF

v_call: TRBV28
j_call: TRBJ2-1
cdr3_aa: CASSATSGFSYNEQFF

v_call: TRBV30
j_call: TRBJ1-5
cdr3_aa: CAWSGGLGDNQPQHF

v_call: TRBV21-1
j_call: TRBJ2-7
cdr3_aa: CASRSGQGDSYEQYF

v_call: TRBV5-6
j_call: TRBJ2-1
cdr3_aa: CASSLGPPTGTPREQFF

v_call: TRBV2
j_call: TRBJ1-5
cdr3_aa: CASTRLNSNQPQHF

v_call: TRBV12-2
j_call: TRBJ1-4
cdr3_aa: CASRLASALRGLKKNCFF

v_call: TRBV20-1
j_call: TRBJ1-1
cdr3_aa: CSARDLRIRSEAFF

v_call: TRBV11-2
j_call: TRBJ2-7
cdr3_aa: CASSLYGGTYEQYF

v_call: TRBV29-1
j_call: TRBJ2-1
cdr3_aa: CSVEDQLGRQGGLNEQFF

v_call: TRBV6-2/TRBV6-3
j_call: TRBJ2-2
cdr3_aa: CASSYPGTGSPANTGELFF